These 15 T cell receptor beta chains share one sample of origin, sequenced in a study of T cells expressing NK-cell markers. TCRdb reworked the 5' RACE reads into one entry per CDR3 protein, no DNA. This sample contains some 16,000 distinct CDR3 sequences. Sequenced input: blood T cells: a sorted CD56 or NKG2C T cell subset, CD4+ or CD8+ T cells, or bulk PBMC T cells (not recorded which). The receptors were gathered from a man aged 18-75 years in good health.

The gene calls are TRBV6-6 and TRBJ2-1; TCRdb lists TRBD2, though no DNA is available to test this call. The CDR3 runs 11 residues. Germline V lookup: CDR1 MNHNY, CDR2 SVGAGI (reference sequence). CDR3 sequence: CASREGREQFF.

The rearrangement uses TRBV20-1 and TRBJ2-3; TCRdb indicates TRBD1, and absent DNA this call remains unverified. The CDR3 length is 16 residues. Looked up from germline, CDR1 is DFQATT and CDR2 is SNEGSKA (reference sequence). CDR3 sequence: CSASYPPGAGADTQYF.

This clonotype is medium-sized by frequency. The genes are TRBV12-3 or TRBV12-4 and TRBJ2-1. The CDR3 loop spans 14 amino acids. The CDR3 spells CASSLDSTYNEQFF.

The chain joins TRBV2 to TRBJ1-4. Germline values: CDR1 SNHLY, CDR2 FYNNEI. The CDR3 is made up of 13 amino acids. CDR3 protein: CASSVRDSGKLFF.

The chain uses TRBV7-9 and TRBJ2-3; the TCRdb call, TRBD2, lacks DNA for checking. There are 14 residues in the CDR3. Germline values: CDR1 SEHNR, CDR2 FQNEAQ (reference sequence). Here the CDR3 reads CASSLRLVTDTQYF. Together with reference TRBV7-9 and TRBJ2-3, the CDR3 gives the full variable domain: DTGVSQNPRHKITKRGQNVTFRCDPISEHNRLYWYRQTLGQGPEFLTYFQNEAQLEKSRLLSDRFSAERPKGSFSTLEIQRTEQGDSAMYLCASSLRLVTDTQYFGPGTRLTVL.

The chain joins TRBV29-1 to TRBJ2-1; TCRdb proposes TRBD2, but this gene call is untestable without DNA. Germline V gene sequence: CDR1 SQVTM, CDR2 ANQGSEA. This CDR3 contains 17 residues. CDR3 in amino acids: CSATSRPTSGRSGEQFF.

The gene calls are TRBV20-1 and TRBJ1-1. Germline assignment: CDR1 DFQATT and CDR2 SNEGSKA (reference sequence). The CDR3 has 11 amino acids. Here the CDR3 reads CSAGRLTEAFF.

This sequence joins TRBV6-5 and TRBJ2-5. There are 14 residues in the CDR3. CDR1 and CDR2 from the germline V gene are MNHEY and SVGAGI. CDR3 region: CASSLTSFPWTQYF.

This clonotype registers medium-sized (0.01 to 0.1%) by frequency. The J gene is TRBJ1-5, the V gene TRBV12-3 or TRBV12-4; absent DNA, TCRdb's TRBD1 call cannot be checked. CDR3 length: 15 amino acids. The CDR3 is CASSLGRGHDQPQHF.

The chain couples TRBV18 to TRBJ2-5; TCRdb's D gene call, TRBD2, goes unchecked for lack of DNA. The germline CDR1 and CDR2 sequences are KGHSH and LQKENI. CDR3 length: 14 amino acids. CDR3 residues: CASSGTSGRETQYF.

This rearrangement joins TRBV7-8 to TRBJ2-1. Per the germline V gene, CDR1 is SGHVS and CDR2 is FQNEAQ. The CDR3 spans 11 residues. The CDR3 spells CASSLGPEQFF.

V is TRBV20-1 and J is TRBJ2-2; TCRdb reports TRBD1, a call that lacks DNA to check it against. In germline, CDR1 is DFQATT, CDR2 SNEGSKA (reference sequence). CDR3 length equals 13 residues. CDR3 protein: CSAYRDLGGELFF.

The V and J genes are TRBV19 and TRBJ2-5; TCRdb lists TRBD1, though no DNA is available to test this call. Germline values: CDR1 LNHDA, CDR2 SQIVND (reference sequence). The CDR3 extends over 13 amino acids. CDR3 protein: CASGQGAAETQYF.

V gene TRBV24-1 combines with J gene TRBJ2-2; with no DNA, the TCRdb D assignment of TRBD1 cannot be verified. The CDR3 totals 17 residues. The germline CDR1 and CDR2 sequences are KGHDR and SFDVKD. The CDR3 reads CATSDATGQGFTGELFF.

J is TRBJ2-1 and V is TRBV29-1; the TCRdb D gene call, TRBD2, has no DNA to confirm it. The V gene's germline CDR1 is SQVTM and CDR2 ANQGSEA. The CDR3 spans 15 residues. CDR3 loop: CSTAAGRESYNEQFF.